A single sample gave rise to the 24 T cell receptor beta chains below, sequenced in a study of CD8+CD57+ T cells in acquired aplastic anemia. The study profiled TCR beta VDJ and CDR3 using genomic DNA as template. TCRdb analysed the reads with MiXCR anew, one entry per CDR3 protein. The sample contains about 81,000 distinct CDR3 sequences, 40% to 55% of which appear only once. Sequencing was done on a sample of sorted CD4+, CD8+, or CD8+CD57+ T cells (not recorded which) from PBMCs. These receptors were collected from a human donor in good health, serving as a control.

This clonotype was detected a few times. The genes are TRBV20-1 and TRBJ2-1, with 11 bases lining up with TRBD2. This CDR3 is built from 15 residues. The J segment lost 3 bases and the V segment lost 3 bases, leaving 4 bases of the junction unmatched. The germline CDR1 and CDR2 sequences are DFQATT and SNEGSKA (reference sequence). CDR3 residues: CSARGGLADYNEQFF. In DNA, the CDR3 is TGCAGTGCTAGGGGGGGACTAGCGGACTACAATGAGCAGTTCTTC.

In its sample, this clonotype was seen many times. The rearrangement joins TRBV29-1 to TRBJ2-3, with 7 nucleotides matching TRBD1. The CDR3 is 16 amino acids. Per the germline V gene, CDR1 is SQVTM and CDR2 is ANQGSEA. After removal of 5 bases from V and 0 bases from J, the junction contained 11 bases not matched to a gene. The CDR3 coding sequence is TGCAGCGTTCTTACAACGACAGGGTTTAGCACAGATACGCAGTATTTT. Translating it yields CSVLTTTGFSTDTQYF.

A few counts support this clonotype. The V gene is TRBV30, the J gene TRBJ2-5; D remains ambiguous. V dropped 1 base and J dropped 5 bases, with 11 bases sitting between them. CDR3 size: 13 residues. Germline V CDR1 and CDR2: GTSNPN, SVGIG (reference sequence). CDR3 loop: CAWSADRAETQYF. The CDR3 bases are TGTGCCTGGAGTGCCGATAGGGCGGAGACCCAGTACTTC. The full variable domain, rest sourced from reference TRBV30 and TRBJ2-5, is SQTIHQWPATLVQPVGSPLSLECTVEGTSNPNLYWYRQAAGRGLQLLFYSVGIGQISSEVPQNLSASRPQDRQFILSSKKLLLSDSGFYLCAWSADRAETQYFGPGTRLLVL.

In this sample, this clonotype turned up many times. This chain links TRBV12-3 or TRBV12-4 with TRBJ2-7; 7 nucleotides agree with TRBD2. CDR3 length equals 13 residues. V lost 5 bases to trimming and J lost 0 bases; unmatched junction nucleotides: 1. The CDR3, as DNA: TGTGCCAGCAGTCGGGACTACTCCTACGAGCAGTACTTC. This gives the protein CASSRDYSYEQYF.

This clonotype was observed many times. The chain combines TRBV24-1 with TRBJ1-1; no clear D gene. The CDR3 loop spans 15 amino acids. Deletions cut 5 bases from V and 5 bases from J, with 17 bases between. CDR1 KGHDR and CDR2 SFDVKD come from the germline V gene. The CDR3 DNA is TGTGCCACCAGTGCCCCCGGCCGGGGATTGACTGAAGCTTTCTTT. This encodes CATSAPGRGLTEAFF.

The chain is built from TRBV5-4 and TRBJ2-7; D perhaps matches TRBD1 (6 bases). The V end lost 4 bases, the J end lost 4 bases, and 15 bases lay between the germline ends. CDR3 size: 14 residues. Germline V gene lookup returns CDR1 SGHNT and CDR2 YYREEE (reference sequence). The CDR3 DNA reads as TGTGCCAGCAGCCCAAGCGACAGGAATTACGAGCAGTACTTC. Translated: CASSPSDRNYEQYF.

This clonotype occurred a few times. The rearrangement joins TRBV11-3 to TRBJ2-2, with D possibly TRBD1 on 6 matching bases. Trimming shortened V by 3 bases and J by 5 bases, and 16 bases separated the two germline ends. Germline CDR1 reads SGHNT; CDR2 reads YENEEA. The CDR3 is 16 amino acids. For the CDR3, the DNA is TGTGCCAGCAGCTTGCCTCAGGGGCGTGTAACCGGGGAGCTGTTTTTT. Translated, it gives CASSLPQGRVTGELFF.

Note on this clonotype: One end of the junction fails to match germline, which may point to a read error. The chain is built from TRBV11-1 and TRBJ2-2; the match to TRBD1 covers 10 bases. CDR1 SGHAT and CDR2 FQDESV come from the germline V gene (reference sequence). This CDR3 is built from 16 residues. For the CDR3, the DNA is TGTGCCAGCAGCCTAGCCGGGACAGGGGTCGCCGGGGAGCTGTTTTTT. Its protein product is CASSLAGTGVAGELFF. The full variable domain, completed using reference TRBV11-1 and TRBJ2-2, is EAEVAQSPRYKITEKSQAVAFWCDPISGHATLYWYRQILGQGPELLVQFQDESVVDDSQLPKDRFSAERLKGVDSTLKIQPAELGDSAMYLCASSLAGTGVAGELFFGEGSRLTVL.

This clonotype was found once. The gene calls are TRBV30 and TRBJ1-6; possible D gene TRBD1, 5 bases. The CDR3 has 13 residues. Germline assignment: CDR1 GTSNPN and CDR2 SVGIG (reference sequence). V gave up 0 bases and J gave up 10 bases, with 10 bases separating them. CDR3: CAWSVQGDSPLHF. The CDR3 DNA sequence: TGTGCCTGGAGTGTACAAGGGGACTCACCCCTCCACTTT.

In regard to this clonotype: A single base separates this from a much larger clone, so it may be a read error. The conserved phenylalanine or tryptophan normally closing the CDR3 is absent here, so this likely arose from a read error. CDR3 residues: CASSFIASGREQYL. The CDR3 bases are TGTGCCAGCAGTTTTATAGCTAGCGGGCGGGAGCAGTACCTC. The rearrangement uses TRBV12-3 or TRBV12-4 and TRBJ2-7; TRBD2 aligns across 8 bases. The CDR3 sequence is 14 residues long. J was trimmed by 7 bases and V by 3 bases; bases with no gene match: 8.

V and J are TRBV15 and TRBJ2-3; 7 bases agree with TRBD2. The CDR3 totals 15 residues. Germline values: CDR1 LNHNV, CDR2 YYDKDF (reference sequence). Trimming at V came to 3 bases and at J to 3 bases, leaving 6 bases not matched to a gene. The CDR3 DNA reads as TGTGCCACCAGCAGTCCCCAGGGAGGGACAGATACGCAGTATTTT. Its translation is CATSSPQGGTDTQYF.

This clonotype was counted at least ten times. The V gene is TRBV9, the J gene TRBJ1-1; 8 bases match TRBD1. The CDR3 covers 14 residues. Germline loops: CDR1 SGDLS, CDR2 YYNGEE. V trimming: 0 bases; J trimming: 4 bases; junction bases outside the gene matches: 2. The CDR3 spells CASSVGQGATEAFF. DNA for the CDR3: TGTGCCAGCAGCGTAGGGCAGGGGGCCACTGAAGCTTTCTTT.

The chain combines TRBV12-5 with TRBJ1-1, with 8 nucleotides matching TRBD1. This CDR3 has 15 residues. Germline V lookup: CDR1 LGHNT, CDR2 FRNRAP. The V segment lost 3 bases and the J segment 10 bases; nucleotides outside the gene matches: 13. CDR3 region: CASGFSGTGTLGAFF. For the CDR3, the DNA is TGTGCTAGTGGTTTTAGTGGGACAGGTACCTTGGGAGCTTTCTTT.

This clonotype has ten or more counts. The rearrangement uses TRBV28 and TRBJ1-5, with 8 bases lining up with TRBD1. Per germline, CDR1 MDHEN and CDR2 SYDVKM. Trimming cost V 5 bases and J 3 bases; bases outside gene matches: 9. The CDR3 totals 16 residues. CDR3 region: CASSDLKTGDNQPQHF. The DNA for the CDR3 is TGTGCCAGCAGTGACCTTAAGACAGGGGACAATCAGCCCCAGCATTTT.

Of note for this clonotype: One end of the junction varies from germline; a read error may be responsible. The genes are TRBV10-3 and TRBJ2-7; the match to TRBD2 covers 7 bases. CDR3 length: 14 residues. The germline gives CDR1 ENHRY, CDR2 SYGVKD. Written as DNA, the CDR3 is TGTGCCATCAGTGAGTCGGAAGGTGGGGGGGAGCAGCACTTC. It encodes CAISESEGGGEQHF.

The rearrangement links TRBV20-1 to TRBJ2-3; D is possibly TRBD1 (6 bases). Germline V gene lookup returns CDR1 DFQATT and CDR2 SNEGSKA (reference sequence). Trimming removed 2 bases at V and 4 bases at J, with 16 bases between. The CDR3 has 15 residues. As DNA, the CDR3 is TGCAGTGCTAGACCACAGGGAGCTCCCGCAGATACGCAGTATTTT. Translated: CSARPQGAPADTQYF.

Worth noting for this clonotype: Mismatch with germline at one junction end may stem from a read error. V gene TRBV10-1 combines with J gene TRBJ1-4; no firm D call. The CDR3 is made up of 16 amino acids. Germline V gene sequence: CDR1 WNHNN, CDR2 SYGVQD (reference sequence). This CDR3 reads CASSEPPKAAGEKLFF. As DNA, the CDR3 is TGTGCCAGCAGTGAACCACCCAAGGCAGCGGGTGAAAAACTGTTTTTT.

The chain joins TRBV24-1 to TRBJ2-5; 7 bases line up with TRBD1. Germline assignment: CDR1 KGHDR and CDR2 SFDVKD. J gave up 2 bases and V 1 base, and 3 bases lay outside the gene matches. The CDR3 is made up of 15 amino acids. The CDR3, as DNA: TGTGCCACCAGTGATTTAAAGACAGGGCAAGAGACCCAGTACTTC. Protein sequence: CATSDLKTGQETQYF.

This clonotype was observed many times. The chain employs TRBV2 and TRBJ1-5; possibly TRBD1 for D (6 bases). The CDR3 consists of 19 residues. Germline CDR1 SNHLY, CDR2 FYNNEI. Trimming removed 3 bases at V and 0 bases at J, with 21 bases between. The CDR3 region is CASSDRLRQGQYSNQPQHF. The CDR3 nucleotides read TGTGCCAGCAGTGATAGGCTACGGCAGGGGCAATATAGCAATCAGCCCCAGCATTTT.

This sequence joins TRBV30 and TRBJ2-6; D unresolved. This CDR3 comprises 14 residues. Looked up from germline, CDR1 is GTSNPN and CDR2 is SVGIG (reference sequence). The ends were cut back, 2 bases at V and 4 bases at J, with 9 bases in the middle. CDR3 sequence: CAWSIGSGANVLTF. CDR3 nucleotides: TGTGCCTGGAGTATAGGCTCCGGGGCCAACGTCCTGACTTTC.

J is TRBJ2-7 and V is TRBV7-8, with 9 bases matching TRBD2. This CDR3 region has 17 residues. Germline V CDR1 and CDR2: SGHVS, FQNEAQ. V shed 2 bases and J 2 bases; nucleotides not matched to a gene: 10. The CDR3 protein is CASSLRSAGGRTYEQYF. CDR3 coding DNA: TGTGCCAGCAGCTTACGGTCAGCGGGGGGCCGTACCTACGAGCAGTACTTC.

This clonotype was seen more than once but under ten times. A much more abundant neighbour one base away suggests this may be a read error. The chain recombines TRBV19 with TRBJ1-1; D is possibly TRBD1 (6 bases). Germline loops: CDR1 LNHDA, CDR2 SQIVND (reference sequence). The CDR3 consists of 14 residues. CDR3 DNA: TGTGCCAGTAGTATGACAGGCATCAACATTGAAGCTTTCTTT. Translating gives CASSMTGINIEAFF.

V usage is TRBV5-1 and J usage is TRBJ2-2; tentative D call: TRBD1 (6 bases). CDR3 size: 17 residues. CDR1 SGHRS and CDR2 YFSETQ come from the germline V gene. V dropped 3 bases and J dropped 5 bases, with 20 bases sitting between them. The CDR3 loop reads CASSSITSDTGTGELFF. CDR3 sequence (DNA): TGCGCCAGCAGCTCAATAACGAGCGACACAGGGACCGGGGAGCTGTTTTTT.

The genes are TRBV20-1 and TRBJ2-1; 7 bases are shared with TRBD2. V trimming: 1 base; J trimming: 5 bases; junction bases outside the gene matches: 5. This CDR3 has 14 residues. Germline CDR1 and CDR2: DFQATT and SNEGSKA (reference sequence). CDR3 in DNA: TGCAGTGCTAGAGCCAGCGGGAAGAACAATGAGCAGTTCTTC. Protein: CSARASGKNNEQFF.